This paragraph reports one TCR beta chain. Its cognate antigen is unknown. Germline loops: CDR1 MNHNY, CDR2 SVGAGI (reference sequence). The V gene end was trimmed by 6 bases and the J gene end by 4 bases; junction bases not matched to a gene: 13. CDR3 size: 16 residues. The entry originates in a study of cytomegalovirus exposure and HLA in healthy donors. Across the study: The same platform was used for the 110 or so validation repertoires and the 600 to 700 first-cohort repertoires, a later analysis reported.

Sequencing used immunoSEQ multiplex PCR; TCRdb keeps in-frame clones, though not all of them. The repertoire has 120,000 to 150,000 clones, approximately 90% of them found once; the top ten carry about 0.7%. Points from the study as a whole: The TCR clusters that emerged in the first cohort tended, a later analysis found, to co-occur in the 120 or so validation repertoires. The study found most TCR sequences rare, yet found some public TCRs in many donors. Cytomegalovirus association was assigned to under 200 TCR beta chains.

The V call is TRBV6-6, the J call TRBJ1-2, with TRBD1 matching over 8 bases. Material for sequencing was PBMCs. The clonotype was recovered from a man between 18 and 35 years old in good health and CMV-seronegative. The chain's CDR3 is CASREPLQGAGYGYTF. Here the CDR3 DNA reads TGTGCCAGCAGGGAACCACTTCAGGGGGCAGGCTATGGCTACACCTTC.